The sequence of this T cell receptor (beta chain) was determined in a study of blood T cells in healthy people across ages. Alongside a J-beta primer mix, a sample-barcoded 5' primer served in a second PCR lasting 7 to 11 cycles. MiXCR, run by TCRdb on the 5' RACE reads, gives a single entry per CDR3 protein. The repertoire holds 1.5 million to 1.8 million distinct CDR3 sequences, with 42% as singletons. Germline-derived CDR1 and CDR2 are MNHEY and SVGEGT. The length of the CDR3 is 17 residues. Many counts were recorded for this clonotype. The chain is built from TRBV6-2 or TRBV6-3 and TRBJ2-1; 13 bases are a match to TRBD2. The end of the DNA aligns better with TRBJ2-7, so the J call may be wrong. The specimen was blood. This receptor was identified in a woman aged 18 to 35 in good health. DNA for the CDR3: TGTGCCAGCAAGGGTGCCACCGGGACTAGCGGGGACAATGAGCAGTACTTC. Protein: CASKGATGTSGDNEQYF.